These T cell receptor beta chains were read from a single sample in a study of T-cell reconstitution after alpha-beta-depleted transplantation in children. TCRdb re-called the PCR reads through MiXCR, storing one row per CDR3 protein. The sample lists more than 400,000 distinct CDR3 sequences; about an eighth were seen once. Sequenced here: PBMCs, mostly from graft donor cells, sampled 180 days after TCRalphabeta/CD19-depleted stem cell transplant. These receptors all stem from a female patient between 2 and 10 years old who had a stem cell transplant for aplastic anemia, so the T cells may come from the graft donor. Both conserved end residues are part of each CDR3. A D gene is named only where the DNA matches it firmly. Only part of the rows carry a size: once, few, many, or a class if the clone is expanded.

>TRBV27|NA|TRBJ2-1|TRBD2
CASSFDGLDNEQFF
TGTGCCAGCAGTTTTGATGGACTAGACAATGAGCAGTTCTTC
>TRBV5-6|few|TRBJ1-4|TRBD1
CASGAYSRGVEKLFF
TGTGCCAGCGGAGCGTATAGCAGGGGGGTTGAAAAACTGTTTTTT
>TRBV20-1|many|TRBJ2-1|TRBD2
CSAVGLAGVNEQFF
TGCAGTGCTGTGGGACTAGCGGGTGTGAATGAGCAGTTCTTC
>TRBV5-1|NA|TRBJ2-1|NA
CASSFRDPKVEQFF
TGCGCCAGCAGCTTCCGGGACCCCAAGGTGGAGCAGTTCTTC
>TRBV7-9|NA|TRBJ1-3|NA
CASSRNSGNTIYF
TGTGCCAGCAGCCGAAACTCTGGAAACACCATATATTTT
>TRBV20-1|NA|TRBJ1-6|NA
CSAYREGTSPLHF
TGCAGTGCTTACAGGGAGGGTACTTCACCCCTCCACTTT
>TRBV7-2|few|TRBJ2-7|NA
CASSPLPSTYEQYF
TGTGCCAGCAGCCCCCTCCCCTCTACCTACGAGCAGTACTTC
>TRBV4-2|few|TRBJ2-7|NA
CASSPPGGSYEQYF
TGTGCCAGCAGCCCACCCGGCGGCTCCTACGAGCAGTACTTC
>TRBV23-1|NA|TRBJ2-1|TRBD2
CASSQSRASGGDEQFF
TGCGCCAGCAGTCAATCTAGGGCTAGCGGGGGCGATGAGCAGTTCTTC
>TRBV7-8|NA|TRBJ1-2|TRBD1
CASSRRDRGISYGYTF
TGTGCCAGCAGCCGACGGGACAGGGGTATAAGTTATGGCTACACCTTC
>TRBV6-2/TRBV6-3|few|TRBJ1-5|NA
CASKKPGPNSNQPQHF
TGTGCCAGCAAAAAACCGGGACCGAATAGCAATCAGCCCCAGCATTTT
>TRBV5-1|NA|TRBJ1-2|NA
CTSRVRNYGYTF
TGCACCAGCAGAGTGAGGAACTATGGCTACACCTTC
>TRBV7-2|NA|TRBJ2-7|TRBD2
CASSPRALHSGRPYEQYF
TGTGCCAGCAGTCCCCGGGCCCTACATAGCGGGAGGCCTTACGAGCAGTACTTC
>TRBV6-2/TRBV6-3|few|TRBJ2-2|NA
CASSYSPGAGGELFF
TGTGCCAGCAGTTACTCGCCAGGGGCTGGCGGGGAGCTGTTTTTT
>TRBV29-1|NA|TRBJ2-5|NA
CSVDWQAHETQYF
TGCAGCGTTGACTGGCAAGCCCACGAGACCCAGTACTTC
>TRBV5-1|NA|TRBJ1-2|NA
CASSLSGTIYGYTF
TGCGCCAGCAGCTTGTCCGGGACAATCTATGGCTACACCTTC
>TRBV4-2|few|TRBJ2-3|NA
CASSQVNGGTQYF
TGTGCCAGCAGCCAAGTAAACGGGGGTACGCAGTATTTT
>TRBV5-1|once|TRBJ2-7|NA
CASSLEEGAFYEQYF
TGCGCCAGCAGCTTGGAGGAGGGGGCATTCTACGAGCAGTACTTC
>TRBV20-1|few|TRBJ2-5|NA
CSANKAQGVETQYF
TGCAGTGCTAATAAAGCCCAGGGTGTGGAGACCCAGTACTTC
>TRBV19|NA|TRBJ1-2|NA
CASSTKRGIGYGYTF
TGTGCCAGTAGTACAAAGCGAGGGATAGGCTATGGCTACACCTTC
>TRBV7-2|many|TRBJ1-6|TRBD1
CASSTRQGPNSPLHF
TGTGCCAGCAGCACCCGACAGGGTCCTAATTCACCCCTCCACTTT
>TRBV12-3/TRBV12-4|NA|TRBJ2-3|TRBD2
CASSWTSGHFADTQYF
TGTGCCAGCAGTTGGACTAGCGGGCATTTCGCAGATACGCAGTATTTT
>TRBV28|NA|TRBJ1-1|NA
CASKERNTEAFF
TGTGCCAGCAAAGAGAGGAACACTGAAGCTTTCTTT
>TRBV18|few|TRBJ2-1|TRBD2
CASSVIPMAGGGNEQFF
TGTGCCAGCTCAGTCATCCCTATGGCGGGAGGTGGCAATGAGCAGTTCTTC
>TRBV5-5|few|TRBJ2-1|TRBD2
CASSLYPSGRVYNEQFF
TGTGCCAGCAGCTTGTACCCTAGCGGGAGGGTCTACAATGAGCAGTTCTTC
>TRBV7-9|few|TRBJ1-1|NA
CASSLKGGENTEAFF
TGTGCCAGCAGCTTAAAGGGCGGGGAGAACACTGAAGCTTTCTTT
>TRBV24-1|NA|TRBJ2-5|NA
CATSDLADGYQETQYF
TGTGCCACCAGTGATTTGGCGGACGGGTACCAAGAGACCCAGTACTTC
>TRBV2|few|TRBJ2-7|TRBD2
CASSTGTSGTSSEQYF
TGTGCCAGCAGTACCGGGACTAGCGGTACGTCCAGCGAGCAGTACTTC
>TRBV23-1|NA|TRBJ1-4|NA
CASSQVGSREEKLFF
TGCGCCAGCAGTCAAGTGGGGAGTCGGGAGGAAAAACTGTTTTTT
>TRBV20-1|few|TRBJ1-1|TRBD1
CSALDRVTEAFF
TGCAGTGCTCTGGACAGGGTCACTGAAGCTTTCTTT
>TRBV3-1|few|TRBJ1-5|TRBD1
CASSHGTGFHSNQPQHF
TGTGCCAGCAGCCACGGGACAGGGTTTCATAGCAATCAGCCCCAGCATTTT
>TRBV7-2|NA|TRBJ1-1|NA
CASSLFQSQFEAFF
TGTGCCAGCAGCTTATTCCAGTCTCAGTTTGAAGCTTTCTTT
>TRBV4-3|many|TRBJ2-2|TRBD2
CASSQERAGGSTGELFF
TGCGCCAGCAGCCAAGAACGGGCGGGAGGGAGCACCGGGGAGCTGTTTTTT
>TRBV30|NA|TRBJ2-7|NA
CAWSRLFHEQYF
TGTGCCTGGAGCCGCCTCTTCCACGAGCAGTACTTC
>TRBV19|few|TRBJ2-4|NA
CASRVGNIQYF
TGTGCCAGTAGAGTGGGAAACATTCAGTACTTC
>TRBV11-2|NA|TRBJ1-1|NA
CASSLIAGNTEAFF
TGTGCCAGCAGCTTAATCGCGGGGAACACTGAAGCTTTCTTT
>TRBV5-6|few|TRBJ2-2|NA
CASSSYSNTGELFF
TGTGCCAGCAGCTCGTACTCGAACACCGGGGAGCTGTTTTTT
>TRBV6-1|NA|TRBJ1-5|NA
CASSPGRRTYSNQPQHF
TGTGCCAGCAGTCCAGGGCGGAGAACTTATAGCAATCAGCCCCAGCATTTT
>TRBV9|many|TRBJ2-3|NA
CASSRTQGWGTDTQYF
TGTGCCAGCAGTCGGACTCAGGGTTGGGGGACAGATACGCAGTATTTT
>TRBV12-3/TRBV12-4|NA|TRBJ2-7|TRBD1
CASRQGEYIGEQYF
TGTGCCAGCCGACAGGGGGAGTATATTGGCGAGCAGTACTTC
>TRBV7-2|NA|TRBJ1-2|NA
CASSDKTGTAYGYTF
TGTGCCAGCAGCGACAAAACCGGGACGGCTTATGGCTACACCTTC
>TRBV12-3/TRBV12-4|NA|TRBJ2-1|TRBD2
CASRSGLAGGEQFF
TGTGCCAGCAGGAGTGGACTAGCGGGAGGTGAGCAGTTCTTC
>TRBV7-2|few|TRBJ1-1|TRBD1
CASRQGRGTEAFF
TGTGCCAGCAGACAGGGGAGGGGCACTGAAGCTTTCTTT
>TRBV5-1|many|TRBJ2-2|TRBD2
CASSLGAGDTGELFF
TGCGCCAGCAGCTTGGGTGCGGGAGACACCGGGGAGCTGTTTTTT
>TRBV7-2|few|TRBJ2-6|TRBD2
CASSSRGGNSGANVLTF
TGTGCCAGCAGCTCCCGGGGGGGTAATTCTGGGGCCAACGTCCTGACTTTC